A selection of T cell receptor beta chains follows, all from one sample in a study of technical replicates of blood from a handful of donors. TCRdb's copy holds only in-frame clones and misses some; the assay was immunoSEQ multiplex PCR. This table has 55,000 to 70,000 clones, approximately 89% appearing once. Specimen: PBMCs. The receptor source for this set is a human donor in good health. Some clones in this sample may be carry-over from other donors' samples. Both conserved end residues are part of each CDR3. A D gene is named only where the DNA matches it firmly. Only part of the rows carry a size: once, few, many, or a class if the clone is expanded.

CDR3aa: CASSQVLSSYNEQFF
CDR3nt: TGCGCCAGCAGCCAAGTGCTCAGCTCCTACAATGAGCAGTTCTTC
abundance: once
d_gene: -
v_gene: TRBV4-3
len: 15
j_gene: TRBJ2-1

CDR3aa: CASSLAPGITYEQYF
CDR3nt: TGTGCCAGCAGCTTGGCCCCGGGAATCACCTACGAGCAGTACTTC
abundance: -
d_gene: -
v_gene: TRBV5-5
len: 15
j_gene: TRBJ2-7

CDR3aa: CASSLDRGTNEKLFF
CDR3nt: TGTGCCAGCAGCTTAGACAGGGGGACTAATGAAAAACTGTTTTTT
abundance: -
d_gene: TRBD1
v_gene: TRBV7-9
len: 15
j_gene: TRBJ1-4

CDR3aa: CASSQQQGSGELFF
CDR3nt: TGCGCCAGCAGCCAACAACAGGGTTCCGGGGAGCTGTTTTTT
abundance: -
d_gene: -
v_gene: TRBV5-1
len: 14
j_gene: TRBJ2-2

CDR3aa: CASSEGGTHSGANVLTF
CDR3nt: TGTGCCAGCAGTGAGGGGGGGACTCACTCTGGGGCCAACGTCCTGACTTTC
abundance: once
d_gene: TRBD2
v_gene: TRBV6-4
len: 17
j_gene: TRBJ2-6

CDR3aa: CASSLEREGHTGELFF
CDR3nt: TGCGCCAGCAGCCTAGAGCGGGAGGGCCACACCGGGGAGCTGTTTTTT
abundance: -
d_gene: TRBD2
v_gene: TRBV4-1
len: 16
j_gene: TRBJ2-2

CDR3aa: CSGLEGAEGYTF
CDR3nt: TGCAGCGGCCTAGAGGGGGCTGAAGGCTACACCTTC
abundance: -
d_gene: TRBD1
v_gene: TRBV29-1
len: 12
j_gene: TRBJ1-2

CDR3aa: CSVERQAGETQYF
CDR3nt: TGCAGCGTTGAAAGGCAAGCAGGCGAGACCCAGTACTTC
abundance: -
d_gene: -
v_gene: TRBV29-1
len: 13
j_gene: TRBJ2-5

CDR3aa: CASSQGASGNYEQYF
CDR3nt: TGCGCCAGCAGCCAAGGGGCTAGCGGAAACTACGAGCAGTACTTC
abundance: -
d_gene: TRBD2
v_gene: TRBV4-1
len: 15
j_gene: TRBJ2-7

CDR3aa: CASSSRMYEQYF
CDR3nt: TGTGCCAGCAGTTCGCGCATGTACGAGCAGTACTTC
abundance: -
d_gene: -
v_gene: TRBV27
len: 12
j_gene: TRBJ2-7

CDR3aa: CASQRAGTGGFTGELFF
CDR3nt: TGTGCCAGCCAACGAGCCGGGACAGGGGGCTTCACCGGGGAGCTGTTTTTT
abundance: -
d_gene: TRBD1
v_gene: TRBV7-9
len: 17
j_gene: TRBJ2-2

CDR3aa: CASIAGEFSETQYF
CDR3nt: TGTGCCAGCATAGCGGGGGAATTTTCGGAGACCCAGTACTTC
abundance: -
d_gene: TRBD2
v_gene: TRBV6-5
len: 14
j_gene: TRBJ2-5

CDR3aa: CASGKGYQETQYF
CDR3nt: TGTGCCAGCGGGAAGGGGTACCAAGAGACCCAGTACTTC
abundance: few
d_gene: -
v_gene: TRBV9
len: 13
j_gene: TRBJ2-5

CDR3aa: CASSISGELFF
CDR3nt: TGTGCCAGCAGCATCAGCGGGGAGCTGTTTTTT
abundance: -
d_gene: -
v_gene: TRBV7-3
len: 11
j_gene: TRBJ2-2

CDR3aa: CASSQGPGEETQYF
CDR3nt: TGTGCCAGCAGCCAAGGCCCAGGGGAAGAGACCCAGTACTTC
abundance: -
d_gene: -
v_gene: TRBV4-2
len: 14
j_gene: TRBJ2-5

CDR3aa: CASSGGQGSGEQYF
CDR3nt: TGTGCCAGCAGCGGGGGACAGGGGAGCGGCGAGCAGTACTTC
abundance: -
d_gene: TRBD1
v_gene: TRBV5-5
len: 14
j_gene: TRBJ2-7

CDR3aa: CASSLVGPNTEAFF
CDR3nt: TGTGCCAGCAGCTTGGTGGGGCCGAACACTGAAGCTTTCTTT
abundance: -
d_gene: -
v_gene: TRBV5-6
len: 14
j_gene: TRBJ1-1

CDR3aa: CASSQGPRVSGTNEKLFF
CDR3nt: TGCGCCAGCAGCCAAGGCCCCAGGGTATCCGGGACTAATGAAAAACTGTTTTTT
abundance: once
d_gene: -
v_gene: TRBV4-1
len: 18
j_gene: TRBJ1-4

CDR3aa: CASSSLWTSGGAYGEQFF
CDR3nt: TGTGCCAGCAGTTCCCTTTGGACTAGCGGGGGGGCCTACGGTGAGCAGTTCTTC
abundance: -
d_gene: TRBD2
v_gene: TRBV28
len: 18
j_gene: TRBJ2-1

CDR3aa: CASSSSGGAYEQYF
CDR3nt: TGCGCCAGCAGCTCCAGCGGGGGAGCCTACGAGCAGTACTTC
abundance: -
d_gene: TRBD2
v_gene: TRBV5-1
len: 14
j_gene: TRBJ2-7

CDR3aa: CASQSNQPQHF
CDR3nt: TGTGCCAGCCAATCAAATCAGCCCCAGCATTTT
abundance: -
d_gene: -
v_gene: TRBV28
len: 11
j_gene: TRBJ1-5

CDR3aa: CASRARDSHYGYTF
CDR3nt: TGTGCCAGTAGAGCCAGGGACAGTCACTATGGCTACACCTTC
abundance: -
d_gene: TRBD1
v_gene: TRBV19
len: 14
j_gene: TRBJ1-2

CDR3aa: CAWTGGPYNEQFF
CDR3nt: TGTGCCTGGACAGGGGGCCCATACAATGAGCAGTTCTTC
abundance: -
d_gene: TRBD1
v_gene: TRBV30
len: 13
j_gene: TRBJ2-1

CDR3aa: CATNWNRGPDTEAFF
CDR3nt: TGTGCCACCAATTGGAACAGGGGGCCGGACACTGAAGCTTTCTTT
abundance: -
d_gene: TRBD1
v_gene: TRBV6-5
len: 15
j_gene: TRBJ1-1

CDR3aa: CASTHGQGVEGYTF
CDR3nt: TGTGCCAGCACCCACGGACAGGGAGTGGAGGGCTACACCTTC
abundance: -
d_gene: TRBD1
v_gene: TRBV6-6
len: 14
j_gene: TRBJ1-2

CDR3aa: CASSQTGAGNTIYF
CDR3nt: TGTGCCAGCAGCCAGACAGGGGCTGGAAACACCATATATTTT
abundance: -
d_gene: TRBD1
v_gene: TRBV6-6
len: 14
j_gene: TRBJ1-3

CDR3aa: CASSVGLAGGVLDNEQFF
CDR3nt: TGCGCCAGCAGCGTGGGACTAGCGGGAGGAGTGTTGGACAATGAGCAGTTCTTC
abundance: few
d_gene: TRBD2
v_gene: TRBV5-1
len: 18
j_gene: TRBJ2-1

CDR3aa: CASSYPSTVTGELFF
CDR3nt: TGTGCCAGCAGTTACCCCTCGACAGTCACCGGGGAGCTGTTTTTT
abundance: -
d_gene: -
v_gene: TRBV7-9
len: 15
j_gene: TRBJ2-2

CDR3aa: CASKDRVTDTQYF
CDR3nt: TGTGCCAGCAAGGACAGAGTCACAGATACGCAGTATTTT
abundance: -
d_gene: -
v_gene: TRBV27
len: 13
j_gene: TRBJ2-3

CDR3aa: CASSARTGGIGELFF
CDR3nt: TGTGCCAGCAGCGCACGGACAGGGGGTATCGGGGAGCTGTTTTTT
abundance: -
d_gene: TRBD1
v_gene: TRBV7-6
len: 15
j_gene: TRBJ2-2

CDR3aa: CSASHGTGGPDTQYF
CDR3nt: TGCAGCGCAAGCCACGGGACAGGGGGACCAGATACGCAGTATTTT
abundance: few
d_gene: TRBD1
v_gene: TRBV29-1
len: 15
j_gene: TRBJ2-3

CDR3aa: CASRDDGGSETQYF
CDR3nt: TGTGCCAGCCGTGACGACGGGGGGTCGGAGACCCAGTACTTC
abundance: -
d_gene: TRBD2
v_gene: TRBV7-9
len: 14
j_gene: TRBJ2-5

CDR3aa: CAWSRDSSSGQFF
CDR3nt: TGTGCCTGGAGTCGGGACTCTAGTTCGGGGCAGTTCTTC
abundance: -
d_gene: -
v_gene: TRBV30
len: 13
j_gene: TRBJ2-1

CDR3aa: CASSLELEYTQYF
CDR3nt: TGTGCCAGCAGCTTAGAACTCGAATATACGCAGTATTTT
abundance: -
d_gene: -
v_gene: TRBV7-2
len: 13
j_gene: TRBJ2-3

CDR3aa: CASSRDRGRPEAGANVLTF
CDR3nt: TGTGCCAGTAGTAGGGACAGGGGGCGCCCCGAGGCTGGGGCCAACGTCCTGACTTTC
abundance: -
d_gene: TRBD1
v_gene: TRBV19
len: 19
j_gene: TRBJ2-6

CDR3aa: CASSGPSNTEAFF
CDR3nt: TGTGCCAGCAGTGGGCCATCGAACACTGAAGCTTTCTTT
abundance: -
d_gene: -
v_gene: TRBV27
len: 13
j_gene: TRBJ1-1

CDR3aa: CATSRDFPRAGEGQFF
CDR3nt: TGTGCCACCAGCAGAGACTTCCCCCGCGCAGGCGAAGGGCAGTTCTTC
abundance: -
d_gene: -
v_gene: TRBV15
len: 16
j_gene: TRBJ2-1

CDR3aa: CASSLTTGLGYEQYF
CDR3nt: TGTGCCAGCAGCCTAACGACAGGCTTAGGCTACGAGCAGTACTTC
abundance: -
d_gene: -
v_gene: TRBV4-2
len: 15
j_gene: TRBJ2-7

CDR3aa: CSVETSYEQYF
CDR3nt: TGCAGCGTTGAAACTAGCTACGAGCAGTACTTC
abundance: -
d_gene: -
v_gene: TRBV29-1
len: 11
j_gene: TRBJ2-7

CDR3aa: CASSGTSNNNSPLHF
CDR3nt: TGTGCCAGCAGCGGGACAAGCAATAATAATTCACCCCTCCACTTT
abundance: -
d_gene: -
v_gene: TRBV9
len: 15
j_gene: TRBJ1-6

CDR3aa: CSVARTSGGNTDTQYF
CDR3nt: TGCAGCGTTGCCCGGACTAGCGGGGGGAACACAGATACGCAGTATTTT
abundance: -
d_gene: TRBD2
v_gene: TRBV29-1
len: 16
j_gene: TRBJ2-3

CDR3aa: CAWGWDNSYEQYF
CDR3nt: TGTGCCTGGGGATGGGACAACTCCTACGAGCAGTACTTC
abundance: -
d_gene: -
v_gene: TRBV30
len: 13
j_gene: TRBJ2-7

CDR3aa: CATSEGYTQYF
CDR3nt: TGTGCCACTTCAGAGGGATATACGCAGTATTTT
abundance: -
d_gene: -
v_gene: TRBV6-5
len: 11
j_gene: TRBJ2-3

CDR3aa: CASSPGLAGGEQFF
CDR3nt: TGTGCCAGCAGCCCGGGACTAGCGGGGGGTGAGCAGTTCTTC
abundance: -
d_gene: TRBD2
v_gene: TRBV7-8
len: 14
j_gene: TRBJ2-1

CDR3aa: CASSFWGANYGYTF
CDR3nt: TGTGCCAGCAGCTTCTGGGGAGCTAACTATGGCTACACCTTC
abundance: -
d_gene: -
v_gene: TRBV5-4
len: 14
j_gene: TRBJ1-2

CDR3aa: CASNHGAGGELFF
CDR3nt: TGTGCCAGCAACCACGGTGCTGGCGGGGAGCTGTTTTTT
abundance: -
d_gene: -
v_gene: TRBV5-4
len: 13
j_gene: TRBJ2-2

CDR3aa: CASSARQRPTYEQYF
CDR3nt: TGTGCCAGCAGTGCCCGACAGAGACCCACCTACGAGCAGTACTTC
abundance: -
d_gene: -
v_gene: TRBV2
len: 15
j_gene: TRBJ2-7

CDR3aa: CASSLAGDGTGELFF
CDR3nt: TGTGCCAGCAGCCTAGCGGGAGATGGCACCGGGGAGCTGTTTTTT
abundance: -
d_gene: TRBD2
v_gene: TRBV9
len: 15
j_gene: TRBJ2-2

CDR3aa: CASSLEQGSTDTQYF
CDR3nt: TGTGCCAGCAGCTTAGAACAGGGTAGCACAGATACGCAGTATTTT
abundance: -
d_gene: -
v_gene: TRBV7-9
len: 15
j_gene: TRBJ2-3

CDR3aa: CASSDLSSGNTIYF
CDR3nt: TGTGCCAGCAGCGATTTGAGCTCTGGAAACACCATATATTTT
abundance: -
d_gene: -
v_gene: TRBV7-9
len: 14
j_gene: TRBJ1-3

CDR3aa: CASSIIAPSYGYTF
CDR3nt: TGTGCCAGTAGTATAATTGCGCCGAGCTATGGCTACACCTTC
abundance: -
d_gene: -
v_gene: TRBV19
len: 14
j_gene: TRBJ1-2

CDR3aa: CASSLIGASQPQHF
CDR3nt: TGTGCCAGCAGCTTGATTGGTGCGAGCCAGCCCCAGCATTTT
abundance: -
d_gene: -
v_gene: TRBV5-6
len: 14
j_gene: TRBJ1-5

CDR3aa: CASSLAAGVHEQYF
CDR3nt: TGTGCCAGCAGCTTAGCAGCGGGGGTACACGAGCAGTACTTC
abundance: -
d_gene: TRBD2
v_gene: TRBV7-2
len: 14
j_gene: TRBJ2-7

CDR3aa: CASSRGRSNTGELFF
CDR3nt: TGTGCCAGCAGCCGAGGGAGGAGTAATACCGGGGAGCTGTTTTTT
abundance: -
d_gene: -
v_gene: TRBV16
len: 15
j_gene: TRBJ2-2